This TCR beta chain stems from a study of shared clonotypes between healthy human individuals (dated by TCRdb to 2018 to 2020). About the full investigation: A few men and a couple of women, aged 18 to 49 years, made up the cohort. For each donor, CD4 naive and CD4 memory were each run on three plates, CD8 naive on two plates, and CD8 memory on one plate. To estimate repertoire size and how much clonotype sharing occurs between individuals, the study deeply sequenced the blood TCR repertoires of roughly 5 healthy adults. To increase sequencing depth and limit assay-specific biases, TCR repertoire library preparation and sequencing were carried out by different laboratories using diverse techniques. Each donor's leukapheresis produced roughly between about 0.85 and 10 billion PBMCs.

Using the deep immunoSEQ assay, TCR CDR3 regions were amplified from genomic DNA by multiplex PCR. Extracted genomic DNA from each cell subset was distributed evenly across all wells of several immunoSEQ 96-well plates, and each plate was treated as a replicate. Each replicate PCR for sorted subsets received about 220 ng genomic DNA, equal to tens of thousands of T cell genomes. The purified libraries were quantified using a Qubit 3.0 fluorometer, sized with a Bioanalyzer 2100, and then quantified again using the KAPA Library Quantification kit. A separate single-read 150-cycle Illumina NextSeq 550 flow cell was used to sequence each immunoSEQ 96-well plate. As for how the authors treated the data: Because the immunoSEQ output included only junctional sequences and no quality scores, the filtering could not be the same as the filtering used for full-length reads. To assign V/J genes and CDR3, sequences were annotated against IMGT germline references using PyIR, a Python wrapper for IgBLAST v1.9. Any read was removed if the V/J assignment was weak (E-value above 1e-6), the CDR3 was missing, or the read contained stop codons, out-of-frame junctions, or ambiguous translated residues. A V3J clonotype was defined by an identical inferred V gene, J gene, and CDR3 amino acid sequence. Percentage overlap between repertoires was computed as shared unique clonotypes divided by the size of the smaller repertoire. Repertoire richness was assessed with RTK rarefaction, the Chao1 estimator, and Recon v2.1 estimates of unobserved clonotypes. For all TCRbeta clonotypes obtained by the gDNA method from a handful of donors, generation probabilities were computed with OLGA. The clones in this table, taken by TCRdb from immuneACCESS, are in-frame only. Not every clone is retained; where verified, under half of the shortfall comes from an unresolved V gene, and the cause of the rest is unknown. The DNA gave D and trimming, while V, J and clone size come from that table. The sample contains nearly 600,000 clones, roughly 96% of them found a single time. The ten most abundant clones make up around 0.097% of the sample.

From the cysteine up to the phenylalanine, the CDR3 has a length of 17 residues. CDR3 DNA is the only sequence kept; it has 51 bases, read in frame from the first base. V is cut by 4 bases and J by 0 bases, and the space between the germline ends is 18 bases. CDR1 and CDR2 were assigned from the germline V gene as MGHRA and YSYEKL. A remark on this clone: Its target antigen remains unknown. The sample holds no much larger clone one base away, and base qualities are not on file.

CD8 naive samples were obtained by positive selection for CCR7 among CD45RO-negative cells, yielding a CD45RA+CCR7+ population from which TemRA cells were excluded. Donors were healthy HIV-negative adults with no recently reported acute infections or vaccinations. Only Caucasian adults living in Nashville, Tennessee, USA were represented among the donors. Blood was obtained by leukapheresis, after which PBMCs were separated by Ficoll-Histopaque density gradient centrifugation and cryopreserved in liquid nitrogen vapor phase. Analytical flow cytometry was used to check the purity and quantity of every magnetically sorted T cell population. Each sorted fraction had its genomic DNA isolated and then quantified by UV absorbance on a Nanodrop 2000c. Study-wide conclusions, independent of this receptor: Pairwise subsampling led to the expectation that sequencing depth would affect the degree of clonotype sharing among donors. Only blood was sampled, and tissue TCR repertoires likely differ from those in blood. The genetic and exposure-history diversity represented was limited by the small number of donors. When several donors were compared, the shared fraction of clonotypes was about 5% for naive CD4, roughly 3.3% for naive CD8, 2% to 2.5% for memory CD4, and around 0.4% for memory CD8. Naive subsets generally had larger estimated clonotype richness than memory subsets did. Compared with non-shared clonotypes, clonotypes shared by all four sorted-subset donors had higher generation probabilities. Even with the large sequencing depth, rarefaction of the sorted-subset datasets indicated that sequencing was incomplete.

The chain links TRBV4-1 with TRBJ1-2; there is no confident call for the D gene. The source of this sequence is a woman in her 30s in good health. Sequencing was performed on naive CD8+ T cells sorted from blood. In the paper's terms, the cell subset or site label means: CD45RA+CCR7+. The DNA sequence is as follows: TGCGCCAGCAGCCCCTCTTTGAGAAGCGGCGCTAACTATGGCTACACCTTC. This sequence encodes CASSPSLRSGANYGYTF.